This record concerns one T cell receptor (beta chain) sequence. The sample is drawn from a study of cytomegalovirus exposure and HLA in healthy donors. CDR1 is MDHEN and CDR2 is SYDVKM in the germline V gene. V gave up 2 bases and J gave up 1 base, with 11 bases separating them. The CDR3 is 15 residues long. PCR employed 60 Vbeta and 13 Jbeta primers. Profiling relied on immunoSEQ multiplex PCR, and the TCRdb table lists in-frame clones only, not all of them. The sample holds over 150,000 clones, roughly 79% seen once. This TCR derives from a woman aged 18-29 years in good health and CMV-seronegative. The V and J genes are TRBV28 and TRBJ1-2; D is possibly TRBD1 (5 bases). The sample consisted of PBMCs. The CDR3 loop reads CASSLKGTLNYGYTF. CDR3 DNA: TGTGCCAGCAGTTTAAAAGGGACTCTTAACTATGGCTACACCTTC.